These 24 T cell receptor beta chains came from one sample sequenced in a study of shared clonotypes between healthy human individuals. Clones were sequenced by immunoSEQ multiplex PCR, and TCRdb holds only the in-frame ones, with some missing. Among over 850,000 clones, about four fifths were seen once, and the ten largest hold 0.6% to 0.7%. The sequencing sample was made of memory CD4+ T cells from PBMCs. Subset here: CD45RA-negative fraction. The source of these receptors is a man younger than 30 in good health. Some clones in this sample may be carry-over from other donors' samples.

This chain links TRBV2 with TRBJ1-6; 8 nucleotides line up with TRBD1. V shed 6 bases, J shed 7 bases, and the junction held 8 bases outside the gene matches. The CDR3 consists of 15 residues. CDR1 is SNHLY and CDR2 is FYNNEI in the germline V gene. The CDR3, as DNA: TGTGCCAGCAGCGGACAGGGCTCGGTCAATTCACCCCTCCACTTT. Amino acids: CASSGQGSVNSPLHF.

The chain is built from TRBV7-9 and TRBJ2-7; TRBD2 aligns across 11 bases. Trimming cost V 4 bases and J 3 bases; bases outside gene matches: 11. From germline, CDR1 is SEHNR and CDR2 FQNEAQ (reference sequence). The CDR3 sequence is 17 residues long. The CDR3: CASSSRTSGSTFYEQYF. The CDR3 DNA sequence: TGTGCCAGCAGCTCCCGGACTAGCGGGTCCACTTTCTACGAGCAGTACTTC.

In nucleotides, the CDR3 is TGTGCCAGCAGCACACTTCTCCCGGACGGAGTCTATGGCTACACCTTC. Its protein product is CASSTLLPDGVYGYTF. V gene TRBV27 combines with J gene TRBJ1-2; no reliable D call. CDR1 is MNHEY, CDR2 SMNVEV, per germline (reference sequence). V lost 6 bases and J lost 4, with 21 bases in between. The length of the CDR3 is 16 residues.

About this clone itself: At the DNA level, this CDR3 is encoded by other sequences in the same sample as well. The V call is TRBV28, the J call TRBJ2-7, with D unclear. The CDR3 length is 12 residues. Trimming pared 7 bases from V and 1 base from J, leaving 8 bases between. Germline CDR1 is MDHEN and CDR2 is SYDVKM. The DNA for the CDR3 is TGTGCCAGCAAAAGTTCGTCCTACGAGCAGTACTTC. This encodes CASKSSSYEQYF.

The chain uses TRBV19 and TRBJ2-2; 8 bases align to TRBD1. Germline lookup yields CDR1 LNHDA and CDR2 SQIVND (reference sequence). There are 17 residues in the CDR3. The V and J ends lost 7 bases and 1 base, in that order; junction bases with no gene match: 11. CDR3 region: CASKTPQGQENTGELFF. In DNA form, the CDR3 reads TGTGCCAGTAAAACCCCTCAGGGACAGGAGAACACCGGGGAGCTGTTTTTT. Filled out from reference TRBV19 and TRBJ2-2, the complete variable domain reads DGGITQSPKYLFRKEGQNVTLSCEQNLNHDAMYWYRQDPGQGLRLIYYSQIVNDFQKGDIAEGYSVSREKKESFPLTVTSAQKNPTAFYLCASKTPQGQENTGELFFGEGSRLTVL.

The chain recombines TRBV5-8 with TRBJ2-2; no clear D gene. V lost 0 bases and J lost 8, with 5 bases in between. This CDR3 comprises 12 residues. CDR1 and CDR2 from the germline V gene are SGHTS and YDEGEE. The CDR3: CASSLDGGELFF. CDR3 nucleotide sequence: TGTGCCAGCAGCTTGGACGGGGGGGAGCTGTTTTTT.

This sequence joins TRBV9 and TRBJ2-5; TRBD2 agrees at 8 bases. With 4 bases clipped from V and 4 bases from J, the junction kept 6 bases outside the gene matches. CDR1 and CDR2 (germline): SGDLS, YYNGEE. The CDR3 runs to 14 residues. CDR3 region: CASSPRREGETQYF. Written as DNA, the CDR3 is TGTGCCAGCAGCCCTCGACGGGAGGGAGAGACCCAGTACTTC.

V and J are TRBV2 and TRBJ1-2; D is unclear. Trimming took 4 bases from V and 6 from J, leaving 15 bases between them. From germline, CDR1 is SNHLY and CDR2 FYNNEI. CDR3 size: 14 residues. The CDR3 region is CASSASLIPNGYTF. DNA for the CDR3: TGTGCCAGCAGTGCCAGCCTCATTCCAAATGGCTACACCTTC.

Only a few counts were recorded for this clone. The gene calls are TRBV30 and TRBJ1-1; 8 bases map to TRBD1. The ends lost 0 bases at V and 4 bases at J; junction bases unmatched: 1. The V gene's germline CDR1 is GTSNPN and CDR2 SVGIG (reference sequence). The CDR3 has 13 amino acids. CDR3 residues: CAWSVDRGTEAFF. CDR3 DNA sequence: TGTGCCTGGAGTGTAGACAGGGGCACTGAAGCTTTCTTT.

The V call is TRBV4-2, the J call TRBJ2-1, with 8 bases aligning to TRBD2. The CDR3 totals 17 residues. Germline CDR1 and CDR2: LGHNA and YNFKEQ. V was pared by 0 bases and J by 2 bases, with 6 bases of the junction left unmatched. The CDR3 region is CASSQDWGAGAYNEQFF. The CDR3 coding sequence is TGTGCCAGCAGCCAAGACTGGGGAGCGGGAGCCTACAATGAGCAGTTCTTC.

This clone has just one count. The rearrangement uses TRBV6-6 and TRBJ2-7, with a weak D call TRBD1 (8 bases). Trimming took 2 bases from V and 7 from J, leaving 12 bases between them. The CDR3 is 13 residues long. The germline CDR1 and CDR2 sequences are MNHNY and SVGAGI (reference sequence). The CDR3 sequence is CASSYLQGGEQYF. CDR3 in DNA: TGTGCCAGCAGTTACCTACAGGGGGGGGAGCAGTACTTC.

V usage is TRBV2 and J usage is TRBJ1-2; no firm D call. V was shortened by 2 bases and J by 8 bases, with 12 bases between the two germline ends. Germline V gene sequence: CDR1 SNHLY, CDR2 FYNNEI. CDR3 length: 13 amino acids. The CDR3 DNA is TGTGCCAGCAGTGAAAATGGCGTTGGAGGCTACACCTTC. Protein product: CASSENGVGGYTF.

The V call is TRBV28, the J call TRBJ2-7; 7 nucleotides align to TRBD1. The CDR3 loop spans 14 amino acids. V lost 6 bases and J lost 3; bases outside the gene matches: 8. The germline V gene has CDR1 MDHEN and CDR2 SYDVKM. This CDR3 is CASSHTTGSYEQYF. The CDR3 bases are TGTGCCAGCAGCCATACGACAGGGAGCTACGAGCAGTACTTC.

CDR3 coding DNA: TGTGCCAGCAGTTTTGGGTCAGCTAATGAAAAACTGTTTTTT. Its translation is CASSFGSANEKLFF. J is TRBJ1-4 and V is TRBV27, with D uncertain. CDR1 MNHEY and CDR2 SMNVEV come from the germline V gene (reference sequence). The CDR3 runs to 14 residues. Trimming pared 3 bases from V and 3 bases from J, leaving 8 bases between.

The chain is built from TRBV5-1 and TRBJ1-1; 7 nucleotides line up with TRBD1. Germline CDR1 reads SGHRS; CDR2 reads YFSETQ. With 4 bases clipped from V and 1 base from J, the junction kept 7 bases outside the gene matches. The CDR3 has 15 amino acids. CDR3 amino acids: CASSVMGQKNTEAFF. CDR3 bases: TGCGCCAGCAGCGTGATGGGACAGAAGAACACTGAAGCTTTCTTT.

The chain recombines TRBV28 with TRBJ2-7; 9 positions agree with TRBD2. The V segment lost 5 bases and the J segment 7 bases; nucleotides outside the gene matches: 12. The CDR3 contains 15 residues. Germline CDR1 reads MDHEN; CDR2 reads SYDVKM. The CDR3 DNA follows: TGTGCCAGCAGTCCCCCGGGACTAGCTGTGAAAGAGCAGTACTTC. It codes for CASSPPGLAVKEQYF.

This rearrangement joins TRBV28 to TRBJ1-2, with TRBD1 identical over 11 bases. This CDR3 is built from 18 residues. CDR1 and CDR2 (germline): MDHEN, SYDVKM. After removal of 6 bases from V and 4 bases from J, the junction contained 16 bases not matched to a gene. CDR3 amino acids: CASSSDRGQGIGIYGYTF. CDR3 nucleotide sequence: TGTGCCAGCAGCTCGGACAGGGGGCAGGGTATTGGGATCTATGGCTACACCTTC.

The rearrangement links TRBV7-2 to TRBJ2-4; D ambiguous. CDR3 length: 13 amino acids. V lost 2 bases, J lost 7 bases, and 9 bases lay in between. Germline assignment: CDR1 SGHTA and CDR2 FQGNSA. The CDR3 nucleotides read TGTGCCAGCAGCTTACAGGACGGGAACATTCAGTACTTC. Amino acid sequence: CASSLQDGNIQYF.

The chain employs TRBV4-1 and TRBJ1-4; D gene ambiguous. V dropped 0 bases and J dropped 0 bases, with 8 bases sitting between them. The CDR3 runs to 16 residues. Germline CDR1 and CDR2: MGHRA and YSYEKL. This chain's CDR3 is CASSQDQGSTNEKLFF. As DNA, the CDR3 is TGCGCCAGCAGCCAAGATCAAGGGTCAACTAATGAAAAACTGTTTTTT.

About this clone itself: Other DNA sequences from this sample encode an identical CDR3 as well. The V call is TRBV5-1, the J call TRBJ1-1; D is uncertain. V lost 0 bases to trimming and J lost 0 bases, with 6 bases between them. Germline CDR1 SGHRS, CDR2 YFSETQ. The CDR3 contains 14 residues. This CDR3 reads CASSLGTVNTEAFF. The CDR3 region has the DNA TGCGCCAGCAGCTTGGGGACGGTGAACACTGAAGCTTTCTTT.

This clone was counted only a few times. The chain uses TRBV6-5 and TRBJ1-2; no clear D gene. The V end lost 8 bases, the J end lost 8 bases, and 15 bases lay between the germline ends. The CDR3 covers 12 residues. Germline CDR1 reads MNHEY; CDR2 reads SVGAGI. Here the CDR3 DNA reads TGTGCCAGCCGGGCGGAGGGAAAAGGCTACACCTTC. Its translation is CASRAEGKGYTF.

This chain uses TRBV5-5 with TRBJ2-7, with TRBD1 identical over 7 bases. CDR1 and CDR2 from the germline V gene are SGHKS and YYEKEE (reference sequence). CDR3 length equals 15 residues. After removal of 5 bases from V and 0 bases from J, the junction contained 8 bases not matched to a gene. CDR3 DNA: TGTGCCAGCAGGAGACAGGGTTTAAGCTCCTACGAGCAGTACTTC. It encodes CASRRQGLSSYEQYF.

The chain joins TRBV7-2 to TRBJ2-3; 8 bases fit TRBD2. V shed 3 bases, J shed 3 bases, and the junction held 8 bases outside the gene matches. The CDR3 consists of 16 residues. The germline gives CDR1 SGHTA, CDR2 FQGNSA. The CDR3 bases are TGTGCCAGCAGCTTCTCGAGGACTAGCAGGACAGATACGCAGTATTTT. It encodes CASSFSRTSRTDTQYF.

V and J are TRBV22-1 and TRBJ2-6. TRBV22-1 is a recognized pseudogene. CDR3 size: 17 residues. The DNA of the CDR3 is TGTCCTGGGAGACCACCACGCGAACAAAGTCGGGCCAACGTCCTGACTTTC. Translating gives CPGRPPREQSRANVLTF.